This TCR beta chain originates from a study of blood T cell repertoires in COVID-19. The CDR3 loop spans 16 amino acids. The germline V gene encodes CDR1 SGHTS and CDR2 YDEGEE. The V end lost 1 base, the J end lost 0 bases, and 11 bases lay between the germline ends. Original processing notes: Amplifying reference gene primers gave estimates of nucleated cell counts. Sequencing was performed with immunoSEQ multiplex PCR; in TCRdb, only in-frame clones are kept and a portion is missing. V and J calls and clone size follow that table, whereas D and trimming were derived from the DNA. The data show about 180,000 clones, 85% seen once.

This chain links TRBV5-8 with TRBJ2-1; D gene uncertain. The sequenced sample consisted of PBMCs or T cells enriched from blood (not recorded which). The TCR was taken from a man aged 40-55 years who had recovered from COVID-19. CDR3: CASSLWRFSSYNEQFF. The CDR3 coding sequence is TGTGCCAGCAGCTTGTGGCGGTTTAGCTCCTACAATGAGCAGTTCTTC.